These 15 T cell receptor beta chains came from one sample sequenced in a study of shared clonotypes between healthy human individuals. TCRdb's copy holds only in-frame clones and misses some; the assay was immunoSEQ multiplex PCR. The sample holds about 2.1 million clones, 90% to 95% seen once. Selected positively for CCR7 and CD45RO-negative, naive CD8 cells excluded terminally differentiated effector memory CD45RA+ cells. The specimen sequenced was naive CD8+ T cells from PBMCs. These receptors came from a man younger than 35 in good health. Some clones in this sample may be carry-over from other donors' samples.

J is TRBJ1-5 and V is TRBV15; 9 nucleotides align to TRBD1. Germline CDR1 LNHNV, CDR2 YYDKDF (reference sequence). The J segment lost 3 bases and the V segment lost 8 bases, leaving 5 bases of the junction unmatched. The CDR3 totals 14 residues. The CDR3 sequence is CATGNRGLNQPQHF. DNA of the CDR3: TGTGCCACCGGAAACAGGGGGCTCAATCAGCCCCAGCATTTT.

The rearrangement uses TRBV7-3 and TRBJ2-3; D call uncertain. V shed 5 bases and J shed 2 bases, with 17 bases lying between them. CDR3 length: 16 amino acids. CDR1 and CDR2 (germline): SGHTA, FQGTGA. The CDR3 coding sequence is TGTGCCAGCAGCCCCTCCAGGTCCCTCACCACAGATACGCAGTATTTT. Encoded protein: CASSPSRSLTTDTQYF.

This clone was recorded only once. The same CDR3 is also encoded by other DNA sequences in this sample. The V call is TRBV9, the J call TRBJ2-3, with 8 bases identical to TRBD1. CDR1 and CDR2 from the germline V gene are SGDLS and YYNGEE. This CDR3 comprises 16 residues. The ends lost 0 bases at V and 5 bases at J; junction bases unmatched: 8. CDR3 sequence reads: CASSVVGQGAGDTQYF. DNA of the CDR3: TGTGCCAGCAGCGTAGTTGGGCAGGGGGCTGGAGATACGCAGTATTTT.

V usage is TRBV7-3 and J usage is TRBJ2-3, with unresolved D. The length of the CDR3 is 12 residues. V was cut by 5 bases and J by 2 bases, with 5 bases left in between. In germline, CDR1 is SGHTA, CDR2 FQGTGA. This CDR3 reads CASSPPTDTQYF. In nucleotides, the CDR3 is TGTGCCAGCAGCCCCCCCACAGATACGCAGTATTTT.

In its sample, this clone was seen a few times. Other DNA sequences in the same sample also yield this CDR3. The genes are TRBV9 and TRBJ2-5; TRBD2 aligns across 8 bases. This CDR3 contains 14 residues. V trimming: 2 bases; J trimming: 3 bases; junction bases outside the gene matches: 3. From germline, CDR1 is SGDLS and CDR2 YYNGEE. CDR3 nucleotides: TGTGCCAGCAGCGTTAGCGGGACGGAAGAGACCCAGTACTTC. Translation gives CASSVSGTEETQYF.

This clone has just a few counts. Additional DNA sequences in this sample encode the identical CDR3. CDR3 nucleotides: TGTGCTAGTGGTTTTGGGACCGGGGAGCTGTTTTTT. The encoded protein is CASGFGTGELFF. The chain combines TRBV12-5 with TRBJ2-2; no firm D call. V was pared by 3 bases and J by 5 bases, with 4 bases between. This CDR3 is built from 12 residues. Germline CDR1 is LGHNT and CDR2 is FRNRAP.

V gene TRBV7-6 combines with J gene TRBJ2-3; TRBD2 matches at 7 bases. V shed 5 bases and J 3 bases; nucleotides not matched to a gene: 11. The CDR3 runs to 16 residues. The germline V gene encodes CDR1 SGHVS and CDR2 FNYEAQ. Here the CDR3 DNA reads TGTGCCAGCAGCCGACTAGCTCTGCCAACAACAGATACGCAGTATTTT. This codes for CASSRLALPTTDTQYF.

A single count supports this clone. The chain uses TRBV6-5 and TRBJ2-1; D call uncertain. This CDR3 region has 15 residues. Germline V gives CDR1 MNHEY, CDR2 SVGAGI. V was pared by 5 bases and J by 0 bases, with 11 bases between. In DNA, the CDR3 is TGTGCCAGCAGTGTTACGGGTAGCTCCTACAATGAGCAGTTCTTC. It translates to CASSVTGSSYNEQFF.

The rearrangement joins TRBV27 to TRBJ2-7; D is perhaps TRBD1 (6 bases). The germline V gene has CDR1 MNHEY and CDR2 SMNVEV (reference sequence). Trimming took 7 bases from V and 1 from J, leaving 17 bases between them. The CDR3 runs to 15 residues. The CDR3 nucleotides are TGTGCCAGCACCTCAACCGGGACACCTTCCTACGAGCAGTACTTC. Its translation is CASTSTGTPSYEQYF.

The chain uses TRBV19 and TRBJ2-2; D unresolved. The CDR3 runs to 14 residues. The germline gives CDR1 LNHDA, CDR2 SQIVND (reference sequence). The V end lost 3 bases, the J end lost 3 bases, and 8 bases lay between the germline ends. CDR3 nucleotide sequence: TGTGCCAGTAGTATCCCTTTCGACACCGGGGAGCTGTTTTTT. Translating it yields CASSIPFDTGELFF.

The sample holds one count of this clone. The chain joins TRBV5-6 to TRBJ1-5; 7 bases are shared with TRBD1. The CDR3 extends over 15 amino acids. Germline V gene sequence: CDR1 SGHDT, CDR2 YYEEEE. J was trimmed by 5 bases and V by 0 bases; bases with no gene match: 5. Here the CDR3 DNA reads TGTGCCAGCAGCTTGGGACCACAGGGGCATCAGCCCCAGCATTTT. Translating it yields CASSLGPQGHQPQHF.

This sequence joins TRBV19 and TRBJ1-5; no definite D call. Germline V gene sequence: CDR1 LNHDA, CDR2 SQIVND (reference sequence). The CDR3 is 15 residues long. V lost 3 bases and J lost 2, with 11 bases in between. CDR3 region: CASSIYWLGNQPQHF. CDR3 in DNA: TGTGCCAGTAGTATTTACTGGTTGGGCAATCAGCCCCAGCATTTT.

A single count supports this clone. The CDR3 nucleotides are TGTGCCAGCAGTATGCAGGGTGCCTACGAGCAGTACTTC. Translating it yields CASSMQGAYEQYF. J is TRBJ2-7 and V is TRBV28; the D gene is possibly TRBD1 (5 bases). The V gene lost 5 bases and the J gene lost 2 bases, with 10 bases spanning the gap. CDR1 MDHEN and CDR2 SYDVKM come from the germline V gene. This CDR3 contains 13 residues. The entire variable domain, with the rest obtained from reference TRBV28 and TRBJ2-7, is as follows: DVKVTQSSRYLVKRTGEKVFLECVQDMDHENMFWYRQDPGLGLRLIYFSYDVKMKEKGDIPEGYSVSREKKERFSLILESASTNQTSMYLCASSMQGAYEQYFGPGTRLTVT.

V and J are TRBV27 and TRBJ2-7; 11 nucleotides line up with TRBD2. V lost 6 bases and J lost 3; bases outside the gene matches: 10. In germline, CDR1 is MNHEY, CDR2 SMNVEV (reference sequence). The CDR3 has 16 amino acids. The DNA of the CDR3 is TGTGCCAGCAGCGATAGACTAGCGGGGCTCCTCTACGAGCAGTACTTC. Protein: CASSDRLAGLLYEQYF.

V usage is TRBV9 and J usage is TRBJ2-7; D is unclear. The CDR3 has 15 residues. Germline V gives CDR1 SGDLS, CDR2 YYNGEE. The V gene lost 0 bases and the J gene lost 2 bases, with 12 bases spanning the gap. As DNA, the CDR3 is TGTGCCAGCAGCGTAGCTAACGGAGACACCTACGAGCAGTACTTC. The encoded protein is CASSVANGDTYEQYF.